These 3 T cell receptor beta chains were sequenced from one sample in a study of T cells in Graves' hyperthyroidism and ophthalmopathy. TCR beta CDR3 sequences were amplified from RNA transcripts. When the TCR CDR3 underwent first-round RT-PCR, the HTBI primer set was used. TCRdb reprocessed the multiplex PCR reads with MiXCR, giving one entry per CDR3 protein. The data show around 580,000 distinct CDR3 sequences, around 17% seen once. Material for sequencing was blood. These receptor sequences come from a woman between 18 and 29 years old with Graves' hyperthyroidism.

This clonotype was counted between two and nine times. The chain links TRBV5-1 to TRBJ1-6; 7 positions agree with TRBD1. V was clipped by 0 bases and J by 0 bases; unmatched bases: 6. CDR3 length: 18 residues. Germline assignment: CDR1 SGHRS and CDR2 YFSETQ. CDR3 amino acids: CASSLVGTASSYNSPLHF. The CDR3 DNA reads TGCGCCAGCAGCTTGGTCGGGACAGCGAGCTCCTATAATTCACCCCTCCACTTT.

The J gene is TRBJ1-2, the V gene TRBV5-8, with D possibly being TRBD1 (6 bases). Deletions cut 4 bases from V and 4 bases from J, with 14 bases between. Germline CDR1 and CDR2: SGHTS and YDEGEE. The CDR3 consists of 14 residues. This chain's CDR3 is CASSLQGMGYGYTF. Here the CDR3 DNA reads TGTGCCAGCAGCCTGCAGGGGATGGGCTATGGCTACACCTTC.

This clonotype has only a few counts. This rearrangement joins TRBV27 to TRBJ1-5; D is ambiguous. Trimming pared 6 bases from V and 2 bases from J, leaving 20 bases between. CDR3 length equals 17 residues. The germline V gene has CDR1 MNHEY and CDR2 SMNVEV (reference sequence). CDR3 bases: TGTGCCAGCAGCCCTTTAAAAACATATCAGGGCAATCAGCCCCAGCATTTT. Its translation is CASSPLKTYQGNQPQHF.